What follows describes a single T cell receptor (beta chain). These data are taken from a study of blood T cell repertoires in COVID-19. This CDR3 contains 16 residues. The V gene end was trimmed by 3 bases and the J gene end by 6 bases; junction bases not matched to a gene: 8. Germline V gene lookup returns CDR1 KGHSH and CDR2 LQKENI. Participants' reported clinical history set cohort assignment. In the study's own analysis: Quantification of nucleated cells was approximated via reference gene primer amplification. Clones were read by immunoSEQ multiplex PCR, and TCRdb kept only the in-frame ones, dropping some. For V, J and clone size, that table is used; D and trimming come from the DNA. The table records some 250,000 clones, 70% to 90% of them present only once.

V gene TRBV18 combines with J gene TRBJ2-2; 9 nucleotides align to TRBD1. This sequence originates from a woman between 50 and 59 years old who had recovered from COVID-19. The sequenced sample consisted of PBMCs or T cells enriched from blood (not recorded which). CDR3 in amino acids: CASSPPGTGYAGELFF. The CDR3 DNA reads as TGTGCCAGCTCACCGCCCGGGACAGGGTATGCCGGGGAGCTGTTTTTT.